Shown below are 12 T cell receptor beta chains from a single sample sequenced in a study of cytomegalovirus exposure and HLA in healthy donors. PCR employed 60 Vbeta and 13 Jbeta primers. The table came from immunoSEQ multiplex PCR; TCRdb's copy has only in-frame clones and leaves some out. The data show under 200,000 clones, 80% to 85% seen once. Sample: PBMCs. These receptor sequences come from a girl aged 2-10 years in good health and CMV-seropositive.

The chain couples TRBV7-9 to TRBJ2-5; D is ambiguous. The V gene's germline CDR1 is SEHNR and CDR2 FQNEAQ (reference sequence). The CDR3 length is 12 residues. The V and J ends lost 5 bases and 5 bases respectively, with 9 bases between them. CDR3 amino acids: CASSNKLETQYF. CDR3 DNA sequence: TGTGCCAGCAGCAATAAATTGGAGACCCAGTACTTC.

J is TRBJ2-3 and V is TRBV6-5, with a tentative D call TRBD2 (6 bases). CDR1 MNHEY and CDR2 SVGAGI come from the germline V gene. Trimming removed 6 bases from V and 4 bases from J, with 14 bases in between. The CDR3 sequence is 14 residues long. The CDR3 reads CASRAEAGSDTQYF. In nucleotides, the CDR3 is TGTGCCAGCAGAGCGGAGGCGGGGTCAGATACGCAGTATTTT.

The V call is TRBV7-9, the J call TRBJ2-1, with D uncertain. The V gene's germline CDR1 is SEHNR and CDR2 FQNEAQ (reference sequence). The CDR3 consists of 14 residues. Deletions cut 5 bases from V and 6 bases from J, with 14 bases between. DNA for the CDR3: TGTGCCAGCAGCCCACCTTACTATGTCAATGAGCAGTTCTTC. This gives the protein CASSPPYYVNEQFF.

The V call is TRBV28, the J call TRBJ2-2; 9 bases agree with TRBD1. CDR1 MDHEN and CDR2 SYDVKM come from the germline V gene. This CDR3 region has 16 residues. V trimming: 5 bases; J trimming: 9 bases; junction bases outside the gene matches: 13. This chain's CDR3 is CASSAPGQGTARELFF. Here the CDR3 DNA reads TGTGCCAGCAGTGCCCCGGGACAGGGTACGGCGAGGGAGCTGTTTTTT.

The CDR3 DNA is TGCGCCAGCAGCCATCCCGGGACTAGCGGATTCTACAATGAGCAGTTCTTC. Translation: CASSHPGTSGFYNEQFF. V and J are TRBV4-1 and TRBJ2-1, with 11 bases lining up with TRBD2. The CDR3 is 17 amino acids. Germline V gene data show CDR1 as MGHRA and CDR2 as YSYEKL. V lost 3 bases to trimming and J lost 3 bases; unmatched junction nucleotides: 7.

This chain uses TRBV30 with TRBJ1-1; D gene unclear. With 0 bases removed from V and 0 bases from J, the gap between germline ends came to 5 bases. This CDR3 is built from 13 residues. Germline V CDR1 and CDR2: GTSNPN, SVGIG (reference sequence). Here the CDR3 reads CAWSVSLNTEAFF. The CDR3 region has the DNA TGTGCCTGGAGTGTTAGCTTGAACACTGAAGCTTTCTTT.

The chain combines TRBV18 with TRBJ2-5, with TRBD2 identical over 7 bases. J was trimmed by 5 bases and V by 3 bases; bases with no gene match: 12. This CDR3 has 16 residues. Per germline, CDR1 KGHSH and CDR2 LQKENI. CDR3 DNA: TGTGCCAGCTCACCCCTTTCTGGGACTACCTTTGAGACCCAGTACTTC. It is translated as CASSPLSGTTFETQYF.

The chain has TRBV29-1 and TRBJ2-3; D is possibly TRBD2 (7 bases). The CDR3 has 13 amino acids. Trimming left V 6 bases short and J 4 bases short, with 14 bases between. Per the germline V gene, CDR1 is SQVTM and CDR2 is ANQGSEA. The CDR3 loop reads CSVGDGGPDTQYF. The CDR3 DNA reads as TGCAGCGTGGGGGACGGGGGGCCAGATACGCAGTATTTT.

The chain has TRBV18 and TRBJ1-5; TRBD1 aligns across 10 bases. Germline CDR1 and CDR2: KGHSH and LQKENI. J lost 8 bases, V lost 3 bases, and 7 bases had no gene match. This CDR3 comprises 15 residues. This CDR3 is CASSPATGQGEPQHF. For the CDR3, the DNA is TGTGCCAGCTCACCGGCGACAGGACAGGGGGAGCCCCAGCATTTT.

V and J are TRBV6-4 and TRBJ2-1, with 8 bases aligning to TRBD2. Germline V gives CDR1 MRHNA, CDR2 SNTAGT. The junction had 4 bases not matched to a gene; V was cut back by 2 bases and J by 4 bases. CDR3 length: 15 residues. The CDR3 nucleotides read TGTGCCAGCAGTGACACGAGCGGGGGTTACAATGAGCAGTTCTTC. Translating gives CASSDTSGGYNEQFF.

The rearrangement joins TRBV14 to TRBJ2-3; possibly TRBD1 for D (6 bases). The CDR3 has 17 residues. Trimming removed 2 bases at V and 1 base at J, with 16 bases between. Germline CDR1 is SGHDN and CDR2 is FVKESK. CDR3 bases: TGTGCCAGCAGCCAATGGAGGAGGTCAGGGGGCACAGATACGCAGTATTTT. This gives the protein CASSQWRRSGGTDTQYF.

This chain's CDR3 is CASSHLVRDYGYTF. The CDR3 DNA sequence: TGTGCCAGCAGCCACCTAGTTCGGGATTATGGCTACACCTTC. The chain has TRBV14 and TRBJ1-2, with D hard to call. Germline V gene lookup returns CDR1 SGHDN and CDR2 FVKESK. The CDR3 consists of 14 residues. V lost 3 bases and J 5 bases, leaving 13 bases between the germline ends.